This T cell receptor (beta chain) derives from a study of Ad26.COV2.S vaccination and SARS-CoV-2 variants. Data came from immunoSEQ multiplex PCR; TCRdb stores just in-frame clones and leaves some out. Of 400,000 to 500,000 clones listed, about 88% are singletons. The CDR3 is made up of 17 amino acids. Germline V gene lookup returns CDR1 LGHNA and CDR2 YSLEER. Trimming cost V 0 bases and J 5 bases; bases outside gene matches: 9. Regarding treatment: some 20 received Ad26.COV2.S at low or high dose, single or two shots; 5 received placebo; per-sample allocation not given. Repertoires come from day 63 after the first vaccine or placebo injection.

The clonotype was recovered from a person between 18 and 60 years old who received the Ad26.COV2.S COVID-19 vaccine or a placebo. The sequences come from peripheral blood, collected in a trial of Ad26.COV2.S vaccine versus placebo. The chain is built from TRBV4-3 and TRBJ2-1; 8 bases are shared with TRBD2. The CDR3 loop reads CASSQEWAAAGDNEQFF. For the CDR3, the DNA is TGCGCCAGCAGCCAAGAGTGGGCCGCAGCGGGGGACAATGAGCAGTTCTTC.